This T cell receptor (beta chain) stems from a study of shared clonotypes between healthy human individuals. CDR1 is GTSNPN and CDR2 is SVGIG in the germline V gene (reference sequence). CDR3 length equals 14 residues. Clones were read by immunoSEQ multiplex PCR, and TCRdb kept only the in-frame ones, dropping some. Here the sample spans 330,000 or so clones, around two thirds being singletons. This clone has only a few counts. Sequence at one end of the junction differs from germline and may be a read error. Input material: memory CD4+ T cells sorted from blood. The sample's subset: CD45RA-negative fraction. The sequence was collected from a man in his thirties or forties in good health. V gene TRBV30 combines with J gene TRBJ1-5; possible D gene TRBD1, 6 bases. The CDR3 DNA reads as TGTGCTTGGAGAAAAGGGGGGGACAATCAGCCCCAGCATTTT. This encodes CAWRKGGDNQPQHF.